The sequence of this T cell receptor beta chain was determined in a study of STAT5B mutations in CD4+ large granular lymphocyte leukemia. Study-level results: Main leukemic clonotypes were patient-specific, but roughly 26% appeared at low frequency elsewhere. Patient CD4-sorted repertoires stayed more clonal than healthy ones after leukemic-clone removal.

As regards this clone: Its matching antigen is unknown.

The CDR3 has 12 residues. The V gene lost 2 bases and the J gene lost 5 bases, with 6 bases spanning the gap. In germline, CDR1 is SNHLY, CDR2 FYNNEI. Healthy controls were blood donor buffy coats. In the source study's methods: Productive clonotypes were detectable down to 2.59 x 10-5 frequency. Measured with immunoSEQ multiplex PCR; TCRdb has only the in-frame clones, and not every one. Clone size and V and J calls were adopted from that table, with D and trimming inferred from the DNA. This table has tens of thousands of clones, just under 75% appearing once. The chain carries TRBV2 and TRBJ1-2; D is ambiguous. This clonotype originated in a human donor in good health. The specimen was CD4+ T cells from blood buffy coats. The CDR3 region has the DNA TGTGCCAGCAGTGAAAGGGTTTATGGCTACACCTTC. It yields the protein CASSERVYGYTF.